Shown below are 25 T cell receptor beta chains from a single sample sequenced in a study of molecular identifiers for immune sequencing clone quantification. TCRdb used MiXCR to reprocess the PCR reads, holding one entry per CDR3 protein. The table shows about 640,000 distinct CDR3 sequences, with roughly 21% occurring only once. Sequencing was carried out using naive CD8+ T cells from blood, with Jurkat cell RNA spiked in. Subset indicated: FACS-sorted CD8+CD4-CCR7+CD45RA+ naive T cells. The receptor source for this set is a human donor in good health. Some libraries in this study had Jurkat cell RNA spiked in.

This clonotype was recorded at least ten times. The J gene is TRBJ2-3, the V gene TRBV5-4; 8 positions agree with TRBD2. Per germline, CDR1 SGHNT and CDR2 YYREEE (reference sequence). Losses at the gene ends were 5 bases for V and 1 base for J; bases not matched to a gene: 6. The CDR3 length is 15 residues. The DNA of the CDR3 is TGTGCCAGCAGTTCTATTAGCGGGGGCACAGATACGCAGTATTTT. It encodes CASSSISGGTDTQYF.

This clonotype was seen a few times. V and J are TRBV7-3 and TRBJ1-6; TRBD1 agrees at 8 bases. Unmatched junction bases numbered 2, after V lost 4 bases and J lost 9 bases. The V gene's germline CDR1 is SGHTA and CDR2 FQGTGA. CDR3 length equals 13 residues. CDR3 in DNA: TGTGCCAGCAGCTCGGACAGGGTTTCACCCCTCCACTTT. It specifies CASSSDRVSPLHF.

This clonotype has a count of ten or more. This rearrangement joins TRBV5-6 to TRBJ2-1; 11 bases fit TRBD2. Trimming took 3 bases from V and 15 from J; bases not matched to a gene: 11. Germline CDR1 and CDR2: SGHDT and YYEEEE. The CDR3 totals 14 residues. CDR3 coding DNA: TGTGCCAGCAGCTCCACGGGACTAGCGGTCGAGGCGTTCTTC. Its protein product is CASSSTGLAVEAFF.

V and J are TRBV4-1 and TRBJ2-7, with 10 positions matching TRBD1. V lost 4 bases, J lost 2 bases, and 8 bases stayed unmatched. Germline CDR1 MGHRA, CDR2 YSYEKL. The CDR3 is 16 amino acids. CDR3 in DNA: TGCGCCAGCAGCCCTCGACTGACAGGGGGCCCCTACGAGCAGTACTTC. Translating it yields CASSPRLTGGPYEQYF.

On this clonotype: This may arise from a read error, as a much more abundant clone is one base away. The chain uses TRBV7-6 and TRBJ2-2; weak D call: TRBD2 (6 bases). V lost 6 bases to trimming and J lost 2 bases, with 10 bases between them. In germline, CDR1 is SGHVS, CDR2 FNYEAQ. This CDR3 has 14 residues. This chain's CDR3 is CASSGGYNTGELFF. The CDR3 bases are TGTGCCAGCAGTGGGGGGTATAACACCGGGGAGCTGTTTTTT.

The table lists this clonotype with a few counts. The V and J genes are TRBV29-1 and TRBJ1-4; 7 bases fit TRBD1. The V gene's germline CDR1 is SQVTM and CDR2 ANQGSEA. CDR3 length: 15 amino acids. Germline trimming cut 7 bases from V and 6 bases from J; bases unmatched to any gene: 14. The CDR3 DNA reads as TGCAGCGCCACGACAGGGTATGGTAGCGATGAAAAACTGTTTTTT. Translated: CSATTGYGSDEKLFF.

The chain joins TRBV4-3 to TRBJ2-2, with D perhaps matching TRBD1 or TRBD2 (5 bases each). The germline V gene has CDR1 LGHNA and CDR2 YSLEER. The V gene lost 1 base and the J gene lost 7 bases, with 7 bases spanning the gap. CDR3 size: 13 residues. CDR3 DNA sequence: TGCGCCAGCAGCCAAGGTGGGGGCGGGGAGCTGTTTTTT. Translating gives CASSQGGGGELFF.

Many counts were recorded for this clonotype. The gene calls are TRBV12-3 or TRBV12-4 and TRBJ2-7; TRBD2 matches 8 bases. V dropped 11 bases and J dropped 5; count of bases not matched to a gene: 14. The CDR3 totals 14 residues. CDR3 sequence: CASLDGGGLNEQYF. The CDR3, as DNA: TGTGCCTCGCTGGACGGGGGGGGCCTGAACGAGCAGTACTTC.

In regard to this clonotype: This may arise from a read error, as a much more abundant clone is one base away. Because it lacks the conserved phenylalanine or tryptophan at the end, this CDR3 is likely a read error. This chain uses TRBV4-3 with TRBJ2-3; no definite D call. V dropped 0 bases and J dropped 2 bases, with 18 bases sitting between them. Germline loops: CDR1 LGHNA, CDR2 YSLEER. The CDR3 has 18 residues. CDR3 sequence reads: CASSQDRVTPLTTDTQYL. The CDR3 region has the DNA TGCGCCAGCAGCCAAGATAGAGTGACACCTTTGACCACAGATACGCAGTATTTG.

V is TRBV27 and J is TRBJ2-7; no clear D. Germline values: CDR1 MNHEY, CDR2 SMNVEV (reference sequence). The CDR3 is 13 residues long. V lost 4 bases, J lost 3 bases, and 10 bases lay in between. The CDR3 DNA reads as TGTGCCAGCAGTTACCAGGCCCACTACGAGCAGTACTTC. It specifies CASSYQAHYEQYF.

The chain carries TRBV7-6 and TRBJ2-5; weak D call: TRBD1 (6 bases). This CDR3 has 14 residues. V was clipped by 4 bases and J by 5 bases, with 14 bases between them. Germline CDR1 SGHVS, CDR2 FNYEAQ. The CDR3 DNA reads TGTGCCAGCAGCTCACAGGGATATAGGGAGACCCAGTACTTC. Its translation is CASSSQGYRETQYF.

In regard to this clonotype: Just one base apart from a much larger clone, this may be a read error. The chain uses TRBV11-3 and TRBJ2-1; weak D call: TRBD2 (5 bases). Germline CDR1 reads SGHNT; CDR2 reads YENEEA. The CDR3 extends over 12 amino acids. The CDR3 sequence: CTSSSGSDEQFF. CDR3 nucleotides: TGTACCAGCAGCTCTGGGAGCGATGAGCAGTTCTTC.

This sequence joins TRBV19 and TRBJ2-5; TRBD1 matches at 8 bases. The CDR3 runs to 14 residues. The germline V gene has CDR1 LNHDA and CDR2 SQIVND (reference sequence). With V trimmed by 7 bases and J by 0 bases, 4 bases remained unmatched. The CDR3 DNA is TGTGCCAGTAATGGACAGGGCCACCAAGAGACCCAGTACTTC. Encoded protein: CASNGQGHQETQYF.

This clonotype was seen at least ten times. The rearrangement joins TRBV7-9 to TRBJ2-2, with D possibly called TRBD1 or TRBD2 (5 bases each). The germline V and J ends were trimmed by 5 bases and 0 bases, with 16 bases remaining between them. CDR1 is SEHNR and CDR2 is FQNEAQ in the germline V gene (reference sequence). The CDR3 spans 17 residues. CDR3 loop: CASSRTPGDANTGELFF. The CDR3 coding sequence is TGTGCCAGCAGCCGAACACCTGGGGACGCGAACACCGGGGAGCTGTTTTTT.

This clonotype was picked up many times. The CDR3 reads CASSIGDRGNSPLHF. In DNA form, the CDR3 reads TGTGCCAGTAGTATAGGGGACAGGGGAAATTCACCCCTCCACTTT. The J gene is TRBJ1-6, the V gene TRBV19; 10 bases are a match to TRBD1. With V trimmed by 1 base and J by 7 bases, 1 base remained unmatched. Germline CDR1 LNHDA, CDR2 SQIVND (reference sequence). The CDR3 covers 15 residues.

As for this clonotype: The junction does not match germline at one end; this may be a read error. The chain couples TRBV20-1 to TRBJ1-1, with TRBD1 matching over 8 bases. This CDR3 has 15 amino acids. Germline CDR1 reads DFQATT; CDR2 reads SNEGSKA (reference sequence). The CDR3 loop reads CSVRLTGALNTEAFF. The CDR3 region has the DNA TGCAGTGTTAGATTGACAGGGGCCTTGAACACTGAAGCTTTCTTT.

This clonotype was seen more than once but under ten times. V and J are TRBV9 and TRBJ2-7; tentatively, D is TRBD2 (5 bases). V lost 0 bases, J lost 3 bases, and 13 bases lay in between. CDR3 length: 15 residues. The V gene's germline CDR1 is SGDLS and CDR2 YYNGEE. This chain's CDR3 is CASSVDPIRGYEQYF. The CDR3 DNA is TGTGCCAGCAGCGTAGACCCAATTCGGGGCTACGAGCAGTACTTC.

Note on this clonotype: One base away lies a much larger clone, so this may be a sequencing read error. The V gene is TRBV4-3, the J gene TRBJ1-2, with no clear D. CDR1 and CDR2 (germline): LGHNA, YSLEER. The length of the CDR3 is 13 residues. The CDR3 loop reads CVSSQVHSYGYTF. CDR3 bases: TGCGTCAGCAGCCAAGTCCACTCCTATGGCTACACCTTC.

In this sample, this clonotype turned up many times. This chain uses TRBV20-1 with TRBJ2-7, with D tentatively TRBD1 (6 bases). V was cut by 3 bases and J by 3 bases, with 12 bases left in between. The CDR3 is 13 residues long. The germline gives CDR1 DFQATT, CDR2 SNEGSKA (reference sequence). The CDR3 DNA sequence: TGCAGTGCTAGTTCGGGACAAAACTACGAGCAGTACTTC. This sequence encodes CSASSGQNYEQYF.

This clonotype showed up many times. The rearrangement links TRBV7-9 to TRBJ2-7; TRBD1 matches at 10 bases. After removal of 2 bases from V and 5 bases from J, the junction contained 3 bases not matched to a gene. Germline-derived CDR1 and CDR2 are SEHNR and FQNEAQ (reference sequence). The CDR3 runs 14 residues. The CDR3, as DNA: TGTGCCAGCAGCTTACAGGGACAGGGGAACGAGCAGTACTTC. This codes for CASSLQGQGNEQYF.

This sequence joins TRBV7-9 and TRBJ1-1, with TRBD1 matching over 9 bases. This CDR3 spans 15 amino acids. Germline loops: CDR1 SEHNR, CDR2 FQNEAQ (reference sequence). V trimming: 5 bases; J trimming: 3 bases; junction bases outside the gene matches: 7. The CDR3 spells CASSIGQGRDTEAFF. The CDR3 DNA sequence: TGTGCCAGCAGCATCGGACAGGGGAGGGACACTGAAGCTTTCTTT.

Comment on this clonotype: A much larger clone differs from this one at a single base, so this may be a read error. This rearrangement joins TRBV19 to TRBJ1-5; D remains unclear. The germline V gene encodes CDR1 LNHDA and CDR2 SQIVND (reference sequence). The CDR3 is made up of 12 amino acids. This chain's CDR3 is CASTMGNRPQHF. The CDR3 coding sequence is TGTGCCAGTACCATGGGCAATCGGCCCCAGCATTTT.

This clonotype was seen repeatedly, ten times or more. The rearrangement joins TRBV5-4 to TRBJ2-7; TRBD1 matches at 8 bases. In germline, CDR1 is SGHNT, CDR2 YYREEE (reference sequence). The V segment lost 6 bases and the J segment 6 bases; nucleotides outside the gene matches: 11. This CDR3 contains 14 residues. The CDR3 DNA is TGTGCCAGCAACTATCACGGGACAGGCGGCGAGCAGTACTTC. Its protein is CASNYHGTGGEQYF.

This clonotype was counted at least ten times. The CDR3 reads CASSLSEYEQYF. As DNA, the CDR3 is TGTGCCAGCAGCTTGTCTGAGTACGAGCAGTACTTC. The chain is built from TRBV5-8 and TRBJ2-7; no clear D. V was trimmed by 1 base and J by 4 bases, leaving 6 bases between them. This CDR3 region has 12 residues. CDR1 SGHTS and CDR2 YDEGEE come from the germline V gene.

This clonotype has at least ten counts. The V and J genes are TRBV6-5 and TRBJ2-7; no definite D call. Per germline, CDR1 MNHEY and CDR2 SVGAGI. Between the trimmed V and J ends, which lost 1 base and 7 bases, there was a span of 5 bases. The CDR3 is 11 amino acids. CDR3 DNA: TGTGCCAGCAGTTACTATGGGGAGCAGTACTTC. It is translated as CASSYYGEQYF.